The clone carrying this TCR beta chain has at least ten counts. The antigen is not known. The data were taken from a study of beta chain bispecific antibodies for T cell cancers. The study, taken as a whole, reports: The leukemia cells, rather than normal T cells, gave most of the targeted TRBV signal.

TCRdb reprocessed the 5' RACE reads via MiXCR and lists one record per CDR3 protein. The table lists 8,400 or so distinct CDR3 sequences, about 2.4% of them singletons. Either OKT3 anti-CD3 antibody or CD3/CD28 beads expanded T cells from blood mononuclear cells over roughly 3 days. IL-2 (around 100 IU/ml) and IL-7 (approximately 5.1 ng/ml) supported the T cell cultures. The sequencing here drew on T cells from a healthy donor cultured with Jurkat leukemia cells, taken from a culture containing an anti-CD19 bispecific antibody. The TCR originated in a human donor in good health. Some clones in this sample may be carry-over from other donors' samples.

The chain's CDR3 is CASSFWVLAGIEQFF. The CDR3 DNA follows: TGTGCCAGCAGCTTTTGGGTACTAGCGGGGATTGAGCAGTTCTTC. The chain links TRBV5-6 to TRBJ2-1, with 10 bases aligning to TRBD2. The ends lost 2 bases at V and 9 bases at J; junction bases unmatched: 8. Germline V CDR1 and CDR2: SGHDT, YYEEEE. The CDR3 consists of 15 residues.